This T cell receptor beta chain came from a study of Graves' ophthalmopathy and Graves' hyperthyroidism. This clonotype has ten or more counts. As yet, its antigen is unknown. As diagnostic evidence, clinical symptoms, serum thyroxine, TRAb, thyroid ultrasound and orbital computed tomography were relied upon. Fresh peripheral blood (about 10 ml) yielded the PBMCs. Beta-chain TCR CDR3 regions were amplified from RNA transcripts. Investigators did first-round RT-PCR with HTBI primers, then second-round multiplex PCR. TCRdb re-analysed the multiplex PCR reads in MiXCR, keeping a single row per CDR3 protein. Here the sample spans 350,000 to 450,000 distinct CDR3 sequences, around 16% being singletons. Study-level findings and limits: Thyroid clonotypes that were expanded above 0.001 frequency mostly also appeared in blood. A model of 13 signatures distinguished ophthalmopathy from stable hyperthyroidism at under 90% sensitivity and about 80% specificity.

The sample consisted of peripheral blood. The source is a woman under 30 with Graves' ophthalmopathy.

The CDR3 is CALGGAPGSPLHF. DNA of the CDR3: TGTGCCCTGGGGGGGGCGCCCGGTTCACCCCTCCACTTT. V is TRBV28 and J is TRBJ1-6, with a weak D call TRBD1 (6 bases). V lost 11 bases and J 9 bases, leaving 17 bases between the germline ends. This CDR3 has 13 residues. The germline gives CDR1 MDHEN, CDR2 SYDVKM.